The 28 T cell receptor beta chains in this list originate from one sample, sequenced in a study of cytomegalovirus exposure and HLA in healthy donors. PCR involved 60 Vbeta and 13 Jbeta primers. Repertoires were generated with immunoSEQ multiplex PCR, while TCRdb's copy carries only in-frame clones and drops some. Here the sample spans about 200,000 clones, approximately 85% being singletons. Sequencing input: PBMCs. All receptors come from a woman between 50 and 59 years old in good health and CMV-seronegative.

The V and J genes are TRBV7-9 and TRBJ2-3, with 9 bases that match TRBD2. The germline CDR1 and CDR2 sequences are SEHNR and FQNEAQ (reference sequence). The ends lost 5 bases at V and 4 bases at J; junction bases unmatched: 7. The CDR3 consists of 15 residues. The CDR3 reads CASSTGTSNADTQYF. DNA for the CDR3: TGTGCCAGCAGCACCGGGACTAGCAACGCAGATACGCAGTATTTT.

The chain employs TRBV19 and TRBJ1-5, with a tentative D call TRBD1 (6 bases). Trimming cost V 6 bases and J 0 bases, with 15 bases left between them. The CDR3 is made up of 16 amino acids. CDR1 and CDR2 from the germline V gene are LNHDA and SQIVND (reference sequence). The CDR3 nucleotides read TGTGCCAGTAGCGCCCCGACAGGATATAGCAATCAGCCCCAGCATTTT. Amino acids: CASSAPTGYSNQPQHF.

V is TRBV11-1 and J is TRBJ2-2; possibly TRBD2 for D (6 bases). CDR1 and CDR2 from the germline V gene are SGHAT and FQDESV (reference sequence). V was pared by 5 bases and J by 1 base, with 14 bases between. The CDR3 contains 16 residues. The DNA of the CDR3 is TGTGCCAGCAGCGACCTTCTGCGGGGGAACACCGGGGAGCTGTTTTTT. This codes for CASSDLLRGNTGELFF.

The chain joins TRBV27 to TRBJ2-7; TRBD1 matches at 11 bases. Germline CDR1 reads MNHEY; CDR2 reads SMNVEV (reference sequence). This CDR3 has 17 residues. V trimming: 4 bases; J trimming: 4 bases; junction bases outside the gene matches: 12. The CDR3 is CASSSTTGTGGSYEQYF. The CDR3 nucleotides are TGTGCCAGCAGTTCGACCACCGGGACAGGGGGATCGTACGAGCAGTACTTC.

This chain connects TRBV28 to TRBJ1-5, with TRBD1 matching 8 bases. CDR1 and CDR2 from the germline V gene are MDHEN and SYDVKM. The trim removed 5 bases at V and 9 bases at J, leaving 12 bases unmatched. CDR3 size: 15 residues. The CDR3 loop is CASSPGTGPLGPQHF. CDR3 sequence (DNA): TGTGCCAGCAGTCCGGGGACAGGTCCGCTCGGGCCCCAGCATTTT.

The rearrangement links TRBV28 to TRBJ2-3; 8 bases map to TRBD1. Trimming at V came to 8 bases and at J to 2 bases, leaving 9 bases not matched to a gene. This CDR3 contains 15 residues. Germline assignment: CDR1 MDHEN and CDR2 SYDVKM. The CDR3 here is CASRRGTGVTDTQYF. In nucleotides, the CDR3 is TGTGCCAGCCGCCGTGGGACAGGAGTCACAGATACGCAGTATTTT.

This chain connects TRBV11-1 to TRBJ2-2, with 10 bases matching TRBD2. The CDR3 is made up of 16 amino acids. Germline assignment: CDR1 SGHAT and CDR2 FQDESV (reference sequence). The trim removed 0 bases at V and 8 bases at J, leaving 6 bases unmatched. The CDR3 nucleotides are TGTGCCAGCAGCTTAGCGGGGACTAGCGCGGCAGGGGAGCTGTTTTTT. Its protein product is CASSLAGTSAAGELFF.

This clone has only a few counts. This chain connects TRBV6-6 to TRBJ1-6; 7 bases agree with TRBD1. Germline lookup yields CDR1 MNHNY and CDR2 SVGAGI (reference sequence). The CDR3 is 14 residues long. This CDR3 reads CVVRGDTDNSPLHF. The CDR3 DNA follows: TGTGTCGTCAGGGGGGACACAGATAATTCACCCCTCCACTTT.

This chain links TRBV30 with TRBJ1-6, with D possibly matching TRBD1 (6 bases). This CDR3 is 12 amino acids long. Per the germline V gene, CDR1 is GTSNPN and CDR2 is SVGIG (reference sequence). V shed 7 bases and J shed 7 bases, with 11 bases lying between them. The CDR3 coding sequence is TGTGCCTTGGGACACACCAATTCACCCCTCCACTTT. It translates to CALGHTNSPLHF.

The gene calls are TRBV14 and TRBJ2-5; 11 bases are shared with TRBD2. This CDR3 is 15 amino acids long. Germline trimming cut 3 bases from V and 4 bases from J; bases unmatched to any gene: 4. Looked up from germline, CDR1 is SGHDN and CDR2 is FVKESK. The CDR3: CASSQEGLAGETQYF. CDR3 in DNA: TGTGCCAGCAGCCAGGAAGGACTAGCGGGAGAGACCCAGTACTTC.

The chain combines TRBV19 with TRBJ1-1; 7 positions agree with TRBD1. With V trimmed by 3 bases and J by 0 bases, 4 bases remained unmatched. Per germline, CDR1 LNHDA and CDR2 SQIVND (reference sequence). CDR3 length equals 15 residues. CDR3 loop: CASSIQGTVNTEAFF. The CDR3 nucleotides read TGTGCCAGTAGTATCCAAGGGACAGTGAACACTGAAGCTTTCTTT.

The rearrangement uses TRBV27 and TRBJ2-7; the match to TRBD2 covers 9 bases. The CDR3 sequence is 14 residues long. Germline V gene lookup returns CDR1 MNHEY and CDR2 SMNVEV (reference sequence). The junction had 6 bases not matched to a gene; V was cut back by 6 bases and J by 3 bases. The CDR3 DNA reads as TGTGCCAGCAGCTTGCGGGAGGGTTACTACGAGCAGTACTTC. Its translation: CASSLREGYYEQYF.

This clone was picked up one time. This chain uses TRBV6-5 with TRBJ1-5; tentatively, D is TRBD1 (5 bases). This CDR3 comprises 15 residues. In germline, CDR1 is MNHEY, CDR2 SVGAGI. The V end was cut by 8 bases, the J end by 6 bases, with 20 bases between. The CDR3 coding sequence is TGTGCCAGCGCGGAAACCCGGCCAGGGCTTCAGCCCCAGCATTTT. As protein: CASAETRPGLQPQHF.

The V and J genes are TRBV28 and TRBJ1-2, with TRBD1 identical over 8 bases. In germline, CDR1 is MDHEN, CDR2 SYDVKM. Germline trimming cut 7 bases from V and 4 bases from J; bases unmatched to any gene: 2. The CDR3 extends over 12 amino acids. The CDR3 DNA is TGTGCCAGCACACAGGGGGGCTATGGCTACACCTTC. Amino acids: CASTQGGYGYTF.

The chain has TRBV7-3 and TRBJ2-3, with 9 positions matching TRBD2. The V gene end was trimmed by 0 bases and the J gene end by 1 base; junction bases not matched to a gene: 2. Germline assignment: CDR1 SGHTA and CDR2 FQGTGA. CDR3 size: 16 residues. The CDR3 DNA reads TGTGCCAGCAGCTTAACGGCGGGAGGGGGCACAGATACGCAGTATTTT. Protein product: CASSLTAGGGTDTQYF. Complete variable domain (other parts from reference TRBV7-3 and TRBJ2-3): GAGVSQTPSNKVTEKGKYVELRCDPISGHTALYWYRQSLGQGPEFLIYFQGTGAADDSGLPNDRFFAVRPEGSVSTLKIQRTERGDSAVYLCASSLTAGGGTDTQYFGPGTRLTVL.

The CDR3 nucleotides read TGTGCCAGCCAAGGGGGTAATGAAAAACTGTTTTTT. Translated, it gives CASQGGNEKLFF. The chain has TRBV28 and TRBJ1-4; TRBD1 is a possible D gene (6 bases). CDR3 length: 12 residues. V was trimmed by 8 bases and J by 4 bases, leaving 8 bases between them. Germline values: CDR1 MDHEN, CDR2 SYDVKM. The full variable domain, rest sourced from reference TRBV28 and TRBJ1-4, is DVKVTQSSRYLVKRTGEKVFLECVQDMDHENMFWYRQDPGLGLRLIYFSYDVKMKEKGDIPEGYSVSREKKERFSLILESASTNQTSMYLCASQGGNEKLFFGSGTQLSVL.

The chain links TRBV7-6 to TRBJ2-7; possible D gene TRBD1, 5 bases. The V gene's germline CDR1 is SGHVS and CDR2 FNYEAQ. There are 15 residues in the CDR3. Trimming cost V 2 bases and J 6 bases, with 17 bases left between them. CDR3 nucleotides: TGTGCCAGCAGCTTATCTAATGTGTATCAGGGCGAGCAGTACTTC. Translation: CASSLSNVYQGEQYF.

This chain uses TRBV18 with TRBJ2-7, with 7 positions matching TRBD2. CDR3 length equals 14 residues. Looked up from germline, CDR1 is KGHSH and CDR2 is LQKENI. J was trimmed by 3 bases and V by 5 bases; bases with no gene match: 7. This chain's CDR3 is CASSSSSGGYEQYF. Written as DNA, the CDR3 is TGTGCCAGCTCATCCTCTAGCGGTGGCTACGAGCAGTACTTC.

The chain employs TRBV23-1 and TRBJ2-1; D perhaps matches TRBD1 (5 bases). TRBV23-1 is identified as an open reading frame with a role that is uncertain. V was clipped by 4 bases and J by 5 bases, with 12 bases between them. This CDR3 comprises 14 residues. CDR3: CASSLGASDNEQFF. CDR3 sequence (DNA): TGCGCCAGCAGTCTAGGGGCATCCGACAATGAGCAGTTCTTC.

V is TRBV7-3 and J is TRBJ2-1; 8 bases match TRBD2. CDR3 size: 15 residues. Germline CDR1 and CDR2: SGHTA and FQGTGA. The junction had 10 bases not matched to a gene; V was cut back by 5 bases and J by 7 bases. CDR3 region: CASSRLGTRQNEQFF. In DNA, the CDR3 is TGTGCCAGCAGCCGCCTAGGGACTAGACAAAATGAGCAGTTCTTC. Supplemented by reference TRBV7-3 and TRBJ2-1, the full variable domain reads GAGVSQTPSNKVTEKGKYVELRCDPISGHTALYWYRQSLGQGPEFLIYFQGTGAADDSGLPNDRFFAVRPEGSVSTLKIQRTERGDSAVYLCASSRLGTRQNEQFFGPGTRLTVL.

The J gene is TRBJ1-5, the V gene TRBV27; 7 positions match TRBD1. Germline CDR1 and CDR2: MNHEY and SMNVEV (reference sequence). V shed 3 bases and J 5 bases; nucleotides not matched to a gene: 7. CDR3 length: 15 residues. The CDR3: CASSFSWQGDQPQHF. CDR3 bases: TGTGCCAGCAGTTTCTCGTGGCAGGGGGATCAGCCCCAGCATTTT.

This clone was seen just once. The chain carries TRBV7-9 and TRBJ2-2, with TRBD2 matching over 15 bases. Germline V gene data show CDR1 as SEHNR and CDR2 as FQNEAQ (reference sequence). V trimming: 1 base; J trimming: 8 bases; junction bases outside the gene matches: 8. The CDR3 sequence is 18 residues long. CDR3 residues: CASSLGRTSGRARGELFF. The CDR3, as DNA: TGTGCCAGCAGCTTAGGCCGGACTAGCGGGAGGGCCCGAGGGGAGCTGTTTTTT.

This chain joins TRBV5-4 and TRBJ2-7; 12 bases agree with TRBD2. The length of the CDR3 is 15 residues. J lost 4 bases, V lost 4 bases, and 6 bases had no gene match. Germline lookup yields CDR1 SGHNT and CDR2 YYREEE (reference sequence). Written as DNA, the CDR3 is TGTGCCAGCAGCGTCCGACTAGCGGGAGTGTACGAGCAGTACTTC. Amino acids: CASSVRLAGVYEQYF.

The chain has TRBV7-9 and TRBJ2-2, with D perhaps TRBD2 (6 bases). The germline CDR1 and CDR2 sequences are SEHNR and FQNEAQ (reference sequence). This CDR3 has 17 residues. The V and J ends lost 5 bases and 0 bases respectively, with 16 bases between them. The CDR3 nucleotides read TGTGCCAGCAGCCGCTCTTGGGACTCTTCGAACACCGGGGAGCTGTTTTTT. Amino acids: CASSRSWDSSNTGELFF. The variable domain in full, completed from reference TRBV7-9 and TRBJ2-2, reads DTGVSQNPRHKITKRGQNVTFRCDPISEHNRLYWYRQTLGQGPEFLTYFQNEAQLEKSRLLSDRFSAERPKGSFSTLEIQRTEQGDSAMYLCASSRSWDSSNTGELFFGEGSRLTVL.

The CDR3 region is CSVGQNGYTF. The CDR3 region has the DNA TGCAGCGTTGGACAGAATGGCTACACCTTC. The chain joins TRBV29-1 to TRBJ1-2, with a weak D call TRBD1 (5 bases). In germline, CDR1 is SQVTM, CDR2 ANQGSEA. The CDR3 has 10 amino acids. Trimming took 4 bases from V and 6 from J, leaving 6 bases between them.

This sequence joins TRBV2 and TRBJ2-1, with 9 bases that match TRBD1. Per the germline V gene, CDR1 is SNHLY and CDR2 is FYNNEI. The CDR3 contains 19 residues. J lost 4 bases, V lost 5 bases, and 18 bases had no gene match. The CDR3 is CASSRRTVADRGRYNEQFF. CDR3 nucleotides: TGTGCCAGCAGTAGAAGAACGGTAGCGGACAGGGGCCGGTACAATGAGCAGTTCTTC.

V and J are TRBV28 and TRBJ2-3, with D unclear. Germline CDR1 is MDHEN and CDR2 is SYDVKM. The V end lost 2 bases, the J end lost 2 bases, and 8 bases lay between the germline ends. The CDR3 has 14 residues. The CDR3 here is CASSLLTTTDTQYF. The CDR3 DNA is TGTGCCAGCAGTTTACTCACTACCACAGATACGCAGTATTTT.

V usage is TRBV5-1 and J usage is TRBJ2-7; weak D call: TRBD2 (6 bases). Between the trimmed V and J ends, which lost 4 bases and 2 bases, there was a span of 16 bases. Germline CDR1 and CDR2: SGHRS and YFSETQ. CDR3 length: 15 residues. The CDR3 region is CASSPGGGPTYEQYF. In DNA, the CDR3 is TGCGCCAGCAGCCCCGGGGGTGGCCCGACCTACGAGCAGTACTTC.